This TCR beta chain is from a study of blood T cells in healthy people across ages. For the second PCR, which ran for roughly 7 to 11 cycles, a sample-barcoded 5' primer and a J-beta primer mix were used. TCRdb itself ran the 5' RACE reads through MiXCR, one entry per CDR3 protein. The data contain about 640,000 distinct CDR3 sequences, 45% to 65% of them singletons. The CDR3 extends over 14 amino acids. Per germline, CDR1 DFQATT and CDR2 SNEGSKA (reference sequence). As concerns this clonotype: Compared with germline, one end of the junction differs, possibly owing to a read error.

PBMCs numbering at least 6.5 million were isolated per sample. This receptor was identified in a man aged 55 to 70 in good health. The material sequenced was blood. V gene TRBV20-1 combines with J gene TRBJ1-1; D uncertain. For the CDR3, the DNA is TGCAATGCTAGAGTCGGACGGCAGAACACTGAAGCTTTCTTT. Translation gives CNARVGRQNTEAFF.